This TCR beta chain appears in the sequencing data of a study of blood T cell repertoires in COVID-19. Study in general: PBMCs, B-cell-depleted T cells, or T cells provided the cDNA or gDNA that made up the material.

Methods used by the authors: Cell counts per sample came from amplifying reference gene primers. Assay: immunoSEQ multiplex PCR; the TCRdb copy retains only in-frame clones and omits some. The V and J calls and clone size are taken from that table; D and trimming were inferred from the DNA. The sample contains 45,000 to 70,000 clones, 87% of which appear only once. The CDR3 length is 14 residues. Germline V gives CDR1 GTSNPN, CDR2 SVGIG (reference sequence). The V gene end was trimmed by 1 base and the J gene end by 3 bases; junction bases not matched to a gene: 4. Sequencing was performed on peripheral blood. V gene TRBV30 combines with J gene TRBJ1-2; 8 nucleotides line up with TRBD1. This sequence was found in a woman at least 80 years old with COVID-19, enrolled during active disease. CDR3 region: CAWSETGAHYGYTF. The CDR3 DNA is TGTGCCTGGAGTGAGACAGGGGCTCACTATGGCTACACCTTC.